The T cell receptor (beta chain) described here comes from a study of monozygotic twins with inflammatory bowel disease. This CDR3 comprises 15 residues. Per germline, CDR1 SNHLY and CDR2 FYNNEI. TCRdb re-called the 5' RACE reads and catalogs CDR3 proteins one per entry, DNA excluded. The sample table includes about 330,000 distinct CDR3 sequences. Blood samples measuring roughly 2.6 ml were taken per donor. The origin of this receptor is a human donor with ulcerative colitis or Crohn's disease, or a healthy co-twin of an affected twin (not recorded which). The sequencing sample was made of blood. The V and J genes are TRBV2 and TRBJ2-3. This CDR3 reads CASSVGSQSTDTQYF.